What follows are 16 T cell receptor beta chains derived from one specimen sequenced in a study of cytomegalovirus exposure and HLA in healthy donors (dated by TCRdb to about 2017). Libraries were made using the immunoSEQ multiplex PCR assay. A mixture of 60 forward primers for TCR Vbeta segments and 13 reverse primers for TCR Jbeta segments was used in the multiplex PCR. As stored in TCRdb, this immuneACCESS dataset retains in-frame rearrangements with V and J assigned. A fraction of the clones does not appear; measured against another copy, unresolved V genes explain less than half of the discrepancy, and the remainder lacks a known reason. The table for this sample lists about 78,000 clones; 72% of them were counted only once. The ten most abundant clones make up more than 9.5% of the sample. The sequenced sample was PBMCs. Every receptor here comes from a middle-aged woman in good health and CMV-seropositive.

The chain joins TRBV27 to TRBJ1-6; D possibly corresponds to TRBD1 (5 bases). The V end was cut by 1 base, the J end by 7 bases, with 14 bases between. The germline V gene has CDR1 MNHEY and CDR2 SMNVEV (reference sequence). The CDR3 consists of 16 residues. The CDR3 nucleotides are TGTGCCAGCAGTTTATGGGGGGACCCCAGGAATTCACCCCTCCACTTT. Translated: CASSLWGDPRNSPLHF.

The rearrangement joins TRBV19 to TRBJ2-1, with TRBD1 identical over 10 bases. V lost 3 bases, J lost 3 bases, and 2 bases stayed unmatched. CDR1 and CDR2 (germline): LNHDA, SQIVND (reference sequence). The CDR3 spans 15 residues. CDR3 sequence (DNA): TGTGCCAGTAGTATGGACAGGGGGAGCTACAATGAGCAGTTCTTC. Translating it yields CASSMDRGSYNEQFF.

A few counts support this clone. J is TRBJ2-5 and V is TRBV7-9; a possible D gene is TRBD2 (6 bases). Germline CDR1 is SEHNR and CDR2 is FQNEAQ (reference sequence). V lost 5 bases to trimming and J lost 2 bases, with 12 bases between them. The CDR3 is 14 amino acids. The CDR3 DNA reads as TGTGCCAGCAGCGCGGGGACTTTACAAGAGACCCAGTACTTC. It codes for CASSAGTLQETQYF.

Only one count was recorded for this clone. The CDR3 is CASSSWTSGYEQYF. The CDR3 nucleotides are TGTGCCAGCAGCTCGTGGACTAGCGGCTACGAGCAGTACTTC. V is TRBV7-9 and J is TRBJ2-7; 10 positions agree with TRBD2. The CDR3 contains 14 residues. Germline V lookup: CDR1 SEHNR, CDR2 FQNEAQ (reference sequence). With 4 bases clipped from V and 3 bases from J, the junction kept 3 bases outside the gene matches.

The table lists this clone with a count of one. The V and J genes are TRBV21-1 and TRBJ2-7; no DNA check was done on the table's D call, TRBD1. TRBV21-1 is reported as a pseudogene. CDR3 length: 17 residues. CDR3 nucleotides: TGTGCCAGCAGCAAAGTCTGGAGACCGGAAACAGGTTCGGTGCAGTACTTC. This gives the protein CASSKVWRPETGSVQYF.

The J gene is TRBJ2-1, the V gene TRBV2, with 9 bases fitting TRBD1. V was pared by 5 bases and J by 5 bases, with 7 bases of the junction left unmatched. This CDR3 contains 15 residues. Germline V gene lookup returns CDR1 SNHLY and CDR2 FYNNEI. CDR3 bases: TGTGCCAGCAGTAGGGGACAGGGTCCCCACAATGAGCAGTTCTTC. It translates to CASSRGQGPHNEQFF. The variable domain in full, with the rest retrieved from reference TRBV2 and TRBJ2-1, is EPEVTQTPSHQVTQMGQEVILRCVPISNHLYFYWYRQILGQKVEFLVSFYNNEISEKSEIFDDQFSVERPDGSNFTLKIRSTKLEDSAMYFCASSRGQGPHNEQFFGPGTRLTVL.

This clone occurred a few times. V gene TRBV5-4 combines with J gene TRBJ1-1; TRBD1 matches 8 bases. The V and J ends lost 2 bases and 5 bases, in that order; junction bases with no gene match: 8. CDR3 size: 15 residues. Per the germline V gene, CDR1 is SGHNT and CDR2 is YYREEE (reference sequence). The CDR3 loop is CASSLSTGAGTEAFF. The DNA of the CDR3 is TGTGCCAGCAGCTTATCGACAGGGGCGGGGACTGAAGCTTTCTTT.

The chain has TRBV27 and TRBJ2-1; 8 bases align to TRBD1. CDR3 length: 17 amino acids. The V and J ends lost 5 bases and 4 bases, in that order; junction bases with no gene match: 13. The germline V gene encodes CDR1 MNHEY and CDR2 SMNVEV (reference sequence). For the CDR3, the DNA is TGTGCCAGCAGTCCCAGTCCCGGGACAGGAAAGTACAATGAGCAGTTCTTC. Residues: CASSPSPGTGKYNEQFF.

This sequence joins TRBV6-5 and TRBJ2-7; 8 bases are a match to TRBD1. V lost 4 bases and J lost 5; bases outside the gene matches: 1. This CDR3 comprises 12 residues. Germline V gives CDR1 MNHEY, CDR2 SVGAGI. CDR3 loop: CASSWTGHEQYF. For the CDR3, the DNA is TGTGCCAGCAGTTGGACAGGGCACGAGCAGTACTTC.

The chain uses TRBV7-9 and TRBJ1-2; maybe TRBD1 (6 bases). The CDR3 consists of 14 residues. V shed 3 bases and J shed 4 bases, with 12 bases lying between them. Germline CDR1 SEHNR, CDR2 FQNEAQ (reference sequence). The CDR3 coding sequence is TGTGCCAGCAGCTTGACAGGACGGAGCTATGGCTACACCTTC. It translates to CASSLTGRSYGYTF.

V and J are TRBV6-5 and TRBJ1-1; D is unresolved. CDR3 length equals 13 residues. V lost 6 bases to trimming and J lost 6 bases, with 14 bases between them. Germline values: CDR1 MNHEY, CDR2 SVGAGI. The CDR3, as DNA: TGTGCCAGCAGCTCCCTTCGCGGCTCTGAAGCTTTCTTT. Its translation is CASSSLRGSEAFF.

The rearrangement links TRBV4-2 to TRBJ2-2; 9 nucleotides line up with TRBD1. V lost 1 base to trimming and J lost 5 bases; unmatched junction nucleotides: 5. Germline loops: CDR1 LGHNA, CDR2 YNFKEQ. This CDR3 spans 16 amino acids. The CDR3 nucleotides read TGTGCCAGCAGCCAAGTGGGACAGGGACGAACCGGGGAGCTGTTTTTT. This gives the protein CASSQVGQGRTGELFF.

The chain uses TRBV10-1 and TRBJ2-5; possible D gene TRBD1, 5 bases. Germline loops: CDR1 WNHNN, CDR2 SYGVQD (reference sequence). V dropped 5 bases and J dropped 3 bases, with 10 bases sitting between them. CDR3 length: 13 residues. The CDR3 DNA is TGCGCCAGCAGTAGCAGGGTCGAAGAGACCCAGTACTTC. Amino acids: CASSSRVEETQYF.

This clone appeared a few times. J is TRBJ1-1 and V is TRBV5-1; 7 positions agree with TRBD1. V lost 2 bases to trimming and J lost 6 bases; unmatched junction nucleotides: 4. CDR1 and CDR2 from the germline V gene are SGHRS and YFSETQ. The CDR3 spans 13 residues. Written as DNA, the CDR3 is TGCGCCAGCAGCTTAGGACAGGAAGCTGAAGCTTTCTTT. Its translation: CASSLGQEAEAFF. The whole variable domain, remainder taken from reference TRBV5-1 and TRBJ1-1, is KAGVTQTPRYLIKTRGQQVTLSCSPISGHRSVSWYQQTPGQGLQFLFEYFSETQRNKGNFPGRFSGRQFSNSRSEMNVSTLELGDSALYLCASSLGQEAEAFFGQGTRLTVV.

The V gene is TRBV10-1, the J gene TRBJ2-1, with TRBD2 matching 12 bases. The length of the CDR3 is 13 residues. Germline lookup yields CDR1 WNHNN and CDR2 SYGVQD (reference sequence). V shed 4 bases, J shed 10 bases, and the junction held 2 bases outside the gene matches. The DNA of the CDR3 is TGCGCCAGCAGTGGAGGACTAGCGGGAGAGCAGTTCTTC. Its translation is CASSGGLAGEQFF.

The chain recombines TRBV19 with TRBJ1-5, with 7 bases fitting TRBD1. Germline lookup yields CDR1 LNHDA and CDR2 SQIVND (reference sequence). The CDR3 length is 15 residues. V was clipped by 5 bases and J by 7 bases; unmatched bases: 11. This chain's CDR3 is CASSLRTGIGQPQHF. As DNA, the CDR3 is TGTGCCAGTAGTCTCCGGACAGGTATCGGCCAGCCCCAGCATTTT.